One sample yielded the 27 T cell receptor beta chains listed below, sequenced in a study of T cells in Graves' hyperthyroidism and ophthalmopathy. Using RNA transcripts as the source, TCR beta CDR3 regions were amplified. HTBI primers drove first-round RT-PCR of the TCR CDR3. TCRdb itself ran the multiplex PCR reads through MiXCR, one entry per CDR3 protein. This sample has about 290,000 distinct CDR3 sequences, with approximately 16% found just once. Sequenced input: blood. These receptors originate from a man aged 30 to 39 with Graves' hyperthyroidism.

This clonotype was observed at least ten times. The CDR3 sequence is CASSLGGDGTTEAFF. Written as DNA, the CDR3 is TGTGCCAGCAGCTTGGGTGGCGATGGAACAACTGAAGCTTTCTTT. The gene calls are TRBV7-9 and TRBJ1-1; D unclear. Trimming stripped 3 bases from V and 5 bases from J, with 16 bases between. The germline gives CDR1 SEHNR, CDR2 FQNEAQ (reference sequence). The CDR3 is 15 amino acids.

The sample holds many counts of this clonotype. The chain joins TRBV24-1 to TRBJ2-1; 9 bases agree with TRBD2. J was trimmed by 1 base and V by 1 base; bases with no gene match: 1. The CDR3 extends over 16 amino acids. Germline V CDR1 and CDR2: KGHDR, SFDVKD. The DNA for the CDR3 is TGTGCCACCAGTGATTTTAGCGGGAGTTCCTACAATGAGCAGTTCTTC. Protein product: CATSDFSGSSYNEQFF.

This clonotype was detected ten times or more. V and J are TRBV12-3 or TRBV12-4 and TRBJ1-4; 8 positions agree with TRBD1. The CDR3 has 14 amino acids. V trimming: 7 bases; J trimming: 4 bases; junction bases outside the gene matches: 5. As DNA, the CDR3 is TGTGCCAGCACCCAACAGGGGGTTAATGAAAAACTGTTTTTT. It specifies CASTQQGVNEKLFF.

This clonotype showed up just a few times. CDR3 sequence reads: CASSSLSKEQYF. Here the CDR3 DNA reads TGTGCCAGCAGTTCCCTAAGTAAGGAGCAGTACTTC. The chain has TRBV12-3 or TRBV12-4 and TRBJ2-7; no reliable D call. Trimming stripped 4 bases from V and 7 bases from J, with 11 bases between. The CDR3 contains 12 residues.

The chain joins TRBV6-1 to TRBJ2-2; D is perhaps TRBD2 (6 bases). Between the trimmed V and J ends, which lost 11 bases and 6 bases, there was a span of 7 bases. The CDR3 runs 10 residues. In germline, CDR1 is MNHNS, CDR2 SASEGT. CDR3: CAAGSGELFF. CDR3 nucleotide sequence: TGTGCCGCGGGGTCCGGGGAGCTGTTTTTT.

The chain couples TRBV2 to TRBJ1-5, with TRBD1 matching 11 bases. J was trimmed by 5 bases and V by 4 bases; bases with no gene match: 1. Germline CDR1 is SNHLY and CDR2 is FYNNEI. The CDR3 covers 14 residues. For the CDR3, the DNA is TGTGCCAGCAGTGGGGACAGGGGGGATCAGCCCCAGCATTTT. Translating it yields CASSGDRGDQPQHF.

In the case of this clonotype: Being one base from a much bigger clone, this may be a read error. The J gene is TRBJ2-1, the V gene TRBV24-1; unclear D gene. Germline CDR1 KGHDR, CDR2 SFDVKD. The CDR3 loop spans 13 amino acids. With 2 bases removed from V and 8 bases from J, the gap between germline ends came to 9 bases. The CDR3 nucleotides read TGTGCCACCAGTGATTCATACCCCGATGAGCAGTTCTTC. It encodes CATSDSYPDEQFF.

The table lists this clonotype with a few counts. V is TRBV4-1 and J is TRBJ1-5; TRBD1 matches 7 bases. The CDR3 runs 15 residues. With V trimmed by 0 bases and J by 5 bases, 4 bases remained unmatched. The germline V gene has CDR1 MGHRA and CDR2 YSYEKL. In DNA, the CDR3 is TGCGCCAGCAGCCAAGATTGGGACAGTTATCAGCCCCAGCATTTT. It yields the protein CASSQDWDSYQPQHF.

This clonotype has a handful of counts. V gene TRBV11-3 combines with J gene TRBJ1-6; D is unclear. The CDR3 length is 15 residues. Germline-derived CDR1 and CDR2 are SGHNT and YENEEA. The germline V and J ends were trimmed by 1 base and 5 bases, with 9 bases remaining between them. The CDR3 DNA is TGTGCCAGCAGCTTAGGGGCAGCGGATAATTCACCCCTCCACTTT. This encodes CASSLGAADNSPLHF. The variable domain in full, with the rest retrieved from reference TRBV11-3 and TRBJ1-6, is EAGVVQSPRYKIIEKKQPVAFWCNPISGHNTLYWYLQNLGQGPELLIRYENEEAVDDSQLPKDRFSAERLKGVDSTLKIQPAELGDSAVYLCASSLGAADNSPLHFGNGTRLTVT.

This clonotype was detected many times. The chain uses TRBV30 and TRBJ1-3; D remains ambiguous. Germline CDR1 reads GTSNPN; CDR2 reads SVGIG (reference sequence). V was trimmed by 0 bases and J by 0 bases, leaving 9 bases between them. CDR3 size: 15 residues. CDR3 loop: CAWSVWRPSGNTIYF. The CDR3 region has the DNA TGTGCCTGGAGTGTATGGAGGCCCTCTGGAAACACCATATATTTT.

The table lists this clonotype with a few counts. Since a much larger clone is just one base distant, this may be a read error. The chain joins TRBV11-2 to TRBJ2-1; D is perhaps TRBD2 (5 bases). Germline loops: CDR1 SGHAT, CDR2 FQNNGV. This CDR3 contains 15 residues. The CDR3 nucleotides read TGTGCCAGCAGCCCCTATGGCTCAGACTACAATGGGCAGTTCTTC. Translated: CASSPYGSDYNGQFF.

The chain is built from TRBV5-1 and TRBJ1-1; the D gene is possibly TRBD1 (5 bases). The CDR3 runs to 13 residues. Trimming stripped 4 bases from V and 1 base from J, with 8 bases between. The germline V gene has CDR1 SGHRS and CDR2 YFSETQ. CDR3 bases: TGCGCCAGCAGCATGACAGAGAACACTGAAGCTTTCTTT. This codes for CASSMTENTEAFF. Full variable domain (remainder filled in from reference TRBV5-1 and TRBJ1-1): KAGVTQTPRYLIKTRGQQVTLSCSPISGHRSVSWYQQTPGQGLQFLFEYFSETQRNKGNFPGRFSGRQFSNSRSEMNVSTLELGDSALYLCASSMTENTEAFFGQGTRLTVV.

This clonotype was seen at least ten times. The chain recombines TRBV5-1 with TRBJ2-3; D not certain. The V gene lost 2 bases and the J gene lost 1 base, with 11 bases spanning the gap. Germline CDR1 reads SGHRS; CDR2 reads YFSETQ. The CDR3 contains 15 residues. The CDR3 spells CASSLEDGGTDTQYF. CDR3 DNA: TGCGCCAGCAGCTTAGAGGATGGAGGCACAGATACGCAGTATTTT.

This clonotype was counted many times. This chain uses TRBV12-3 or TRBV12-4 with TRBJ2-3, with TRBD1 as a possible D gene (5 bases). The CDR3 consists of 12 residues. Trimming left V 3 bases short and J 7 bases short, with 8 bases between. The CDR3 DNA follows: TGTGCCAGCAGTTTCCAGGGAAATACGCAGTATTTT. Protein product: CASSFQGNTQYF.

V and J are TRBV7-9 and TRBJ2-5; D perhaps matches TRBD2 (6 bases). V was pared by 5 bases and J by 5 bases, with 24 bases between. The CDR3 spans 17 residues. CDR1 and CDR2 from the germline V gene are SEHNR and FQNEAQ (reference sequence). CDR3 DNA: TGTGCCAGCAGCGACCCTCTGTTGGAGGGAGACCGGGAGACCCAGTACTTC. It is translated as CASSDPLLEGDRETQYF.

To note about this clonotype: A much larger clone lies a single base off, so this may be a read error. The V gene is TRBV2, the J gene TRBJ2-7, with a possible D match to TRBD2 (5 bases). The J call is doubtful: the DNA matches TRBJ2-1 better. The CDR3 has 13 residues. From germline, CDR1 is SNHLY and CDR2 FYNNEI. For the CDR3, the DNA is TGTGCCAGCAAGTCCAGCGGCTCCTACGAGCAGTTCTTC. Amino acid sequence: CASKSSGSYEQFF.

The chain couples TRBV10-3 to TRBJ1-1; TRBD1 aligns across 10 bases. Germline V gene lookup returns CDR1 ENHRY and CDR2 SYGVKD. After removal of 11 bases from V and 5 bases from J, the junction contained 11 bases not matched to a gene. CDR3 length equals 14 residues. The CDR3 loop is CALDPGQGSTEAFF. For the CDR3, the DNA is TGTGCCCTGGACCCGGGACAGGGGAGTACTGAAGCTTTCTTT.

This clonotype was detected many times. The chain carries TRBV2 and TRBJ2-3; D gene unclear. CDR1 SNHLY and CDR2 FYNNEI come from the germline V gene. Trimming stripped 6 bases from V and 4 bases from J, with 17 bases between. This CDR3 is built from 15 residues. The DNA for the CDR3 is TGTGCCAGCAGGCACGACGAGCCAGGCCCAGATACGCAGTATTTT. As protein: CASRHDEPGPDTQYF.

This chain joins TRBV9 and TRBJ2-1; D gene ambiguous. V gave up 0 bases and J gave up 0 bases, with 7 bases separating them. Germline V gene data show CDR1 as SGDLS and CDR2 as YYNGEE. The CDR3 loop spans 15 amino acids. CDR3: CASSVGSGSYNEQFF. CDR3 sequence (DNA): TGTGCCAGCAGCGTAGGGTCGGGCTCCTACAATGAGCAGTTCTTC. Supplemented by reference TRBV9 and TRBJ2-1, the full variable domain reads DSGVTQTPKHLITATGQRVTLRCSPRSGDLSVYWYQQSLDQGLQFLIQYYNGEERAKGNILERFSAQQFPDLHSELNLSSLELGDSALYFCASSVGSGSYNEQFFGPGTRLTVL.

This clonotype was seen repeatedly, ten times or more. J is TRBJ2-7 and V is TRBV6-5; D possibly corresponds to TRBD2 (6 bases). Trimming stripped 0 bases from V and 3 bases from J, with 9 bases between. CDR3 size: 14 residues. The germline CDR1 and CDR2 sequences are MNHEY and SVGAGI. This CDR3 reads CASSYSEGDYEQYF. DNA of the CDR3: TGTGCCAGCAGTTACTCGGAGGGAGACTACGAGCAGTACTTC.

This clonotype was recorded many times. The gene calls are TRBV18 and TRBJ2-1; D not certain. The CDR3 extends over 13 amino acids. Deletions cut 3 bases from V and 9 bases from J, with 12 bases between. Germline CDR1 and CDR2: KGHSH and LQKENI. CDR3 nucleotide sequence: TGTGCCAGCTCACCCGTTGGGGAAGGTGAGCAGTTCTTC. Amino acid sequence: CASSPVGEGEQFF.

This clonotype was observed many times. One end of the junction fails to match germline, which may point to a read error. The chain links TRBV7-7 to TRBJ2-1, with 9 bases matching TRBD1. Looked up from germline, CDR1 is SSHAT and CDR2 is FNYEAQ (reference sequence). The CDR3 sequence is 15 residues long. The CDR3 sequence is CASSLGQGYYNEQFF. The DNA for the CDR3 is TGTGCTAGCAGCTTAGGACAGGGGTACTACAATGAGCAGTTCTTC.

This clonotype was seen repeatedly, ten times or more. The chain links TRBV7-3 to TRBJ2-1, with 7 bases that match TRBD1. V dropped 5 bases and J dropped 10; count of bases not matched to a gene: 14. The CDR3 contains 15 residues. CDR1 SGHTA and CDR2 FQGTGA come from the germline V gene. The chain's CDR3 is CASSLGTAPGGEQFF. In nucleotides, the CDR3 is TGTGCCAGCAGCCTGGGGACAGCCCCAGGCGGGGAGCAGTTCTTC.

This chain uses TRBV20-1 with TRBJ1-2, with D maybe TRBD1 (6 bases). V dropped 8 bases and J dropped 5 bases, with 15 bases sitting between them. The CDR3 consists of 12 residues. Per the germline V gene, CDR1 is DFQATT and CDR2 is SNEGSKA (reference sequence). CDR3 amino acids: CSPMQGRYGYTF. CDR3 bases: TGCAGTCCTATGCAGGGGCGATATGGCTACACCTTC.

This clonotype was picked up many times. The chain couples TRBV7-6 to TRBJ1-1; D not certain. There are 17 residues in the CDR3. Germline loops: CDR1 SGHVS, CDR2 FNYEAQ. Trimming stripped 0 bases from V and 4 bases from J, with 18 bases between. This CDR3 is CASSLALKEKLGTEAFF. The CDR3 region has the DNA TGTGCCAGCAGCTTAGCGCTGAAGGAAAAGTTGGGCACTGAAGCTTTCTTT.

On this clonotype itself: Possible read error: a much larger clone is one base away. This chain uses TRBV7-2 with TRBJ2-7, with D perhaps matching TRBD2 (5 bases). V was cut by 4 bases and J by 2 bases, with 12 bases left in between. The length of the CDR3 is 14 residues. Per germline, CDR1 SGHTA and CDR2 FQGNSA. The CDR3 is CASSSLDPTYEQYF. CDR3 coding DNA: TGTGCCAGCAGCTCACTAGATCCCACCTACGAGCAGTACTTC.

This clonotype was found many times. The chain couples TRBV6-6 to TRBJ1-2, with 7 positions matching TRBD1. This CDR3 has 15 amino acids. Germline V gene data show CDR1 as MNHNY and CDR2 as SVGAGI (reference sequence). J lost 4 bases, V lost 2 bases, and 7 bases had no gene match. In DNA, the CDR3 is TGTGCCAGCAGTTACGGTCAGGGGGGTAGCTATGGCTACACCTTC. Translated: CASSYGQGGSYGYTF.